Listed here are 30 T cell receptor beta chains from one sample, sequenced in a study of prognosis after radiotherapy for stage I lung cancer. Starting from genomic DNA, TCR beta CDR3 was amplified through two-round multiplex PCR. Specific primers for each TRBV and TRBJ gene were what first-round PCR used. TCRdb independently ran MiXCR on the multiplex PCR reads; one entry per CDR3 protein. The sample lists approximately 16,000 distinct CDR3 sequences, around 40% occurring once. The source was PBMCs, collected before or after stereotactic body radiation therapy (not recorded which). The receptors derive from a donor of 50 years or more with non-small cell lung cancer.

This clonotype is termed medium-sized. The chain has TRBV2 and TRBJ1-6; D gene uncertain. Germline CDR1 SNHLY, CDR2 FYNNEI. The CDR3 is 12 residues long. V shed 5 bases and J shed 14 bases, with 13 bases lying between them. The CDR3 DNA reads TGTGCCAGCAGTAAACTGGACGAAACCCTCCACTTT. It translates to CASSKLDETLHF.

This clonotype ranks as medium-sized. The chain combines TRBV6-5 with TRBJ2-7, with 11 bases lining up with TRBD2. This CDR3 has 17 residues. Per germline, CDR1 MNHEY and CDR2 SVGAGI. V gave up 1 base and J gave up 5 bases; unmatched junction bases: 10. The CDR3 sequence: CASSYLQTSGIANEQYF. In DNA form, the CDR3 reads TGTGCCAGCAGTTACTTGCAGACTAGCGGGATAGCGAACGAGCAGTACTTC.

This chain connects TRBV19 to TRBJ1-4; 11 bases match TRBD1. The J segment lost 8 bases and the V segment lost 6 bases, leaving 8 bases of the junction unmatched. The germline CDR1 and CDR2 sequences are LNHDA and SQIVND (reference sequence). This CDR3 is 15 amino acids long. CDR3 sequence (DNA): TGTGCCAGTAGAAGGGACAGGGGGACCGGGGAAAAACTGTTTTTT. Its translation is CASRRDRGTGEKLFF.

The J gene is TRBJ2-3, the V gene TRBV6-5; TRBD2 agrees at 8 bases. The CDR3 sequence is 17 residues long. The V gene's germline CDR1 is MNHEY and CDR2 SVGAGI. Trimming cost V 4 bases and J 4 bases; bases outside gene matches: 13. This chain's CDR3 is CASSSGGGSGEADTQYF. CDR3 coding DNA: TGTGCCAGCAGTTCCGGGGGGGGGTCGGGAGAGGCAGATACGCAGTATTTT.

This clonotype came up many times. The chain uses TRBV5-8 and TRBJ2-7; 8 positions agree with TRBD1. This CDR3 has 16 amino acids. The V gene's germline CDR1 is SGHTS and CDR2 YDEGEE. V was pared by 2 bases and J by 5 bases, with 12 bases of the junction left unmatched. DNA of the CDR3: TGTGCCAGCAGCTTCCGTCCAGGGGGCGCGCTCAACGAGCAGTACTTC. Its protein is CASSFRPGGALNEQYF.

In this sample, this clonotype turned up many times. The chain links TRBV20-1 to TRBJ2-7, with a tentative D call TRBD1 (6 bases). This CDR3 has 14 amino acids. Germline V gene data show CDR1 as DFQATT and CDR2 as SNEGSKA (reference sequence). Trimming stripped 2 bases from V and 2 bases from J, with 13 bases between. The CDR3 nucleotides are TGCAGTGCTAGAACGGACAGCGGAACCTACGAGCAGTACTTC. The encoded protein is CSARTDSGTYEQYF.

This clonotype was counted a single time. This likely stems from a read error, as it lies one base from a far larger clone. V and J are TRBV6-4 and TRBJ2-7; possible D gene TRBD2, 6 bases. In germline, CDR1 is MRHNA, CDR2 SNTAGT. This CDR3 contains 13 residues. CDR3 sequence reads: CDSSTHQGGEQYF. The CDR3, as DNA: TGTGACAGCAGCACCCACCAGGGAGGCGAGCAGTACTTC.

This clonotype occurred many times. The chain combines TRBV7-8 with TRBJ2-3, with 7 bases identical to TRBD2. The CDR3 extends over 15 amino acids. Germline trimming cut 4 bases from V and 4 bases from J; bases unmatched to any gene: 8. Germline lookup yields CDR1 SGHVS and CDR2 FQNEAQ. CDR3 DNA sequence: TGTGCCAGCAGCTATACCTATACTAGCGCAGATACGCAGTATTTT. It is translated as CASSYTYTSADTQYF.

At least ten counts were recorded for this clonotype. The V gene is TRBV3-1, the J gene TRBJ1-4; D is possibly TRBD1 (6 bases). V was trimmed by 1 base and J by 7 bases, leaving 28 bases between them. This CDR3 is built from 20 residues. Germline V CDR1 and CDR2: LGHDT, YNNKEL (reference sequence). The CDR3 reads CASSQVLLRGREGRGEKLFF. CDR3 coding DNA: TGTGCCAGCAGCCAAGTCCTACTCAGGGGTAGAGAAGGGAGAGGTGAAAAACTGTTTTTT. Combining the CDR3 with reference TRBV3-1 and TRBJ1-4 gives the whole variable domain DTAVSQTPKYLVTQMGNDKSIKCEQNLGHDTMYWYKQDSKKFLKIMFSYNNKELIINETVPNRFSPKSPDKAHLNLHINSLELGDSAVYFCASSQVLLRGREGRGEKLFFGSGTQLSVL.

This clonotype was seen many times. The CDR3, as DNA: TGTGCCAGCAGAACAGGGACTGAAGCTTTCTTT. Its translation: CASRTGTEAFF. This chain joins TRBV6-1 and TRBJ1-1; D possibly corresponds to TRBD1 (6 bases). The germline V and J ends were trimmed by 6 bases and 5 bases, with 7 bases remaining between them. CDR1 is MNHNS and CDR2 is SASEGT in the germline V gene. This CDR3 is 11 amino acids long.

The chain joins TRBV20-1 to TRBJ1-1; D might be TRBD1 (6 bases). V was shortened by 6 bases and J by 4 bases, with 18 bases between the two germline ends. Germline V lookup: CDR1 DFQATT, CDR2 SNEGSKA (reference sequence). CDR3 length: 14 amino acids. DNA of the CDR3: TGCAGTGCCTGGGGTACAGGGAAAATCACTGAAGCTTTCTTT. It yields the protein CSAWGTGKITEAFF.

In the case of this clonotype: The junction shows a germline mismatch at one end, possibly a read error. The CDR3 bases are TGCAGTGCTAGAGGGGGTCGCGTGAGCAATCATCCCCAGCATTTT. It specifies CSARGGRVSNHPQHF. The chain has TRBV20-1 and TRBJ1-5; the D is unclear. The CDR3 loop spans 15 amino acids. CDR1 and CDR2 (germline): DFQATT, SNEGSKA (reference sequence).

This clonotype was recorded at least ten times. The chain recombines TRBV10-3 with TRBJ1-1; TRBD1 is a possible D gene (6 bases). The CDR3 totals 14 residues. Germline V gene lookup returns CDR1 ENHRY and CDR2 SYGVKD. Trimming cost V 3 bases and J 4 bases, with 12 bases left between them. CDR3 sequence (DNA): TGTGCCATCAGTGATTGGGGGGCAAGCACTGAAGCTTTCTTT. Encoded protein: CAISDWGASTEAFF.

This clonotype was seen at least ten times. The gene calls are TRBV5-4 and TRBJ2-3, with D uncertain. This CDR3 is 13 amino acids long. CDR1 is SGHNT, CDR2 YYREEE, per germline (reference sequence). V lost 3 bases and J lost 0, with 5 bases in between. CDR3 nucleotide sequence: TGTGCCAGCAGCTCGTCAAGCACAGATACGCAGTATTTT. Translation: CASSSSSTDTQYF.

This clonotype was recorded at least ten times. V is TRBV19 and J is TRBJ1-6, with 10 bases aligning to TRBD1. J gave up 1 base and V 3 bases, and 15 bases lay outside the gene matches. Germline V lookup: CDR1 LNHDA, CDR2 SQIVND (reference sequence). This CDR3 spans 21 amino acids. CDR3 nucleotide sequence: TGTGCCAGTAGTATGGGTGTCTGGACAGGGGGTTTTAGGTCCTATAATTCACCCCTCCACTTT. It specifies CASSMGVWTGGFRSYNSPLHF.

This clonotype was observed at least ten times. A much larger clone differs by one base, so this may be a read error. No conserved phenylalanine or tryptophan ends this CDR3, so it is likely a read error. This sequence joins TRBV6-2 or TRBV6-3 and TRBJ1-6; D unresolved. Germline V gene data show CDR1 as MNHEY and CDR2 as SVGEGT. Trimming left V 7 bases short and J 6 bases short, with 19 bases between. The CDR3 length is 16 residues. The CDR3 nucleotides are TGTGCCAGCAATACCGACCGCGCAACTAGTAATTCACCCCTCCACTTA. It yields the protein CASNTDRATSNSPLHL.

About this clonotype: The junction shows a germline mismatch at one end, possibly a read error. The chain couples TRBV6-5 to TRBJ2-6, with 10 positions matching TRBD1. The germline CDR1 and CDR2 sequences are MNHEY and SVGAGI. The CDR3 length is 18 residues. The chain's CDR3 is CASSYGMTGGSGATVLTF. The CDR3 DNA follows: TGTGCCAGCAGTTACGGAATGACAGGGGGCTCTGGGGCCACCGTCCTGACTTTC.

For this clonotype: A much more abundant neighbour one base away suggests this may be a read error. The chain has TRBV10-3 and TRBJ2-2, with TRBD2 identical over 10 bases. CDR3 size: 17 residues. Germline CDR1 ENHRY, CDR2 SYGVKD. Germline trimming cut 7 bases from V and 1 base from J; bases unmatched to any gene: 9. The CDR3 reads CAINTRTSGRNTGELFF. The DNA of the CDR3 is TGTGCCATCAATACCAGGACTAGCGGTAGGAACACCGGGGAGCTGTTTTTT.

The chain employs TRBV9 and TRBJ2-6; TRBD1 matches at 9 bases. J was trimmed by 0 bases and V by 4 bases; bases with no gene match: 5. CDR3 length: 17 amino acids. Germline CDR1 SGDLS, CDR2 YYNGEE. CDR3 nucleotide sequence: TGTGCCAGCAGCCGACAGGGGGGCTACTCTGGGGCCAACGTCCTGACTTTC. Amino acids: CASSRQGGYSGANVLTF.

This clonotype was observed many times. CDR3 coding DNA: TGTGCCAGCAGCTTAACCGGACAGATCACCGGGGAGCTGTTTTTT. Its translation is CASSLTGQITGELFF. This chain joins TRBV5-5 and TRBJ2-2; the D gene is possibly TRBD1 (6 bases). This CDR3 region has 15 residues. From germline, CDR1 is SGHKS and CDR2 YYEKEE (reference sequence). Deletions cut 2 bases from V and 4 bases from J, with 12 bases between. Complete variable domain (other parts from reference TRBV5-5 and TRBJ2-2): DAGVTQSPTHLIKTRGQQVTLRCSPISGHKSVSWYQQVLGQGPQFIFQYYEKEERGRGNFPDRFSARQFPNYSSELNVNALLLGDSALYLCASSLTGQITGELFFGEGSRLTVL.

At least ten counts were recorded for this clonotype. The rearrangement joins TRBV7-2 to TRBJ2-5; D not certain. With 2 bases removed from V and 2 bases from J, the gap between germline ends came to 6 bases. The CDR3 covers 13 residues. Germline CDR1 SGHTA, CDR2 FQGNSA. CDR3 in DNA: TGTGCCAGCAGCTTAAACCGGCAAGAGACCCAGTACTTC. Amino acids: CASSLNRQETQYF.

This clonotype was seen at least ten times. The chain uses TRBV7-2 and TRBJ2-1; TRBD2 matches at 11 bases. Germline V gene data show CDR1 as SGHTA and CDR2 as FQGNSA. The CDR3 spans 14 residues. The ends lost 5 bases at V and 9 bases at J; junction bases unmatched: 6. The CDR3 sequence: CASSPTSGGGEQFF. CDR3 nucleotides: TGTGCCAGCAGCCCAACTAGCGGGGGTGGTGAGCAGTTCTTC.

This clonotype was counted many times. This chain connects TRBV7-9 to TRBJ1-6; the D is unclear. CDR3 length: 13 amino acids. Trimming shortened V by 5 bases and J by 3 bases, and 5 bases separated the two germline ends. Looked up from germline, CDR1 is SEHNR and CDR2 is FQNEAQ (reference sequence). CDR3 DNA: TGTGCCAGCAGCATCGACTATAATTCACCCCTCCACTTT. Its protein product is CASSIDYNSPLHF.

A word on this clonotype: Being one base from a much bigger clone, this may be a read error. The V gene is TRBV12-3 or TRBV12-4, the J gene TRBJ2-7; 9 nucleotides line up with TRBD1. CDR3 length: 12 amino acids. V lost 4 bases and J lost 13; bases outside the gene matches: 8. CDR3 sequence (DNA): TGTGCCAGCAGTTGTACAGGGGGCGAACATTACTTC. Residues: CASSCTGGEHYF.

This clonotype was detected ten times or more. This chain connects TRBV19 to TRBJ1-1; 7 nucleotides line up with TRBD1. The ends lost 8 bases at V and 0 bases at J; junction bases unmatched: 3. CDR3 length: 13 residues. Germline loops: CDR1 LNHDA, CDR2 SQIVND (reference sequence). CDR3 region: CASDGTVNTEAFF. The CDR3 nucleotides read TGTGCCAGTGACGGGACAGTGAACACTGAAGCTTTCTTT.

This clonotype appeared many times. The gene calls are TRBV30 and TRBJ2-3; D remains unclear. Trimming removed 3 bases at V and 4 bases at J, with 11 bases between. CDR3 length: 13 amino acids. Germline lookup yields CDR1 GTSNPN and CDR2 SVGIG (reference sequence). The CDR3 region is CAWRSGGADTQYF. CDR3 nucleotides: TGTGCCTGGAGGTCGGGTGGAGCAGATACGCAGTATTTT.

Ten or more counts support this clonotype. The J gene is TRBJ2-3, the V gene TRBV7-9; tentatively, D is TRBD1 or TRBD2 (6 bases each). The V gene's germline CDR1 is SEHNR and CDR2 FQNEAQ (reference sequence). V was shortened by 5 bases and J by 5 bases, with 29 bases between the two germline ends. The CDR3 contains 19 residues. CDR3 amino acids: CASSLLPGERGPGVDTQYF. CDR3 coding DNA: TGTGCCAGCAGCCTCCTCCCCGGAGAACGGGGGCCCGGGGTAGATACGCAGTATTTT.

This clonotype rates as medium-sized. The V call is TRBV20-1, the J call TRBJ2-1, with 8 bases that match TRBD1. The CDR3 spans 15 residues. Germline CDR1 is DFQATT and CDR2 is SNEGSKA (reference sequence). Unmatched junction bases numbered 12, after V lost 6 bases and J lost 5 bases. In DNA form, the CDR3 reads TGCAGTGCCTCGAAGGTCGGACAGGGAGACAATGAGCAGTTCTTC. Its protein is CSASKVGQGDNEQFF.

The V call is TRBV6-2 or TRBV6-3, the J call TRBJ1-1; D remains unclear. V lost 5 bases, J lost 8 bases, and 12 bases lay in between. CDR1 and CDR2 from the germline V gene are MNHEY and SVGEGT. This CDR3 is 12 amino acids long. Written as DNA, the CDR3 is TGTGCCAGCAGTCCGGGCGGGAGGGAAGCTTTCTTT. Translation gives CASSPGGREAFF.

In its sample, this clonotype was seen many times. The rearrangement joins TRBV19 to TRBJ2-5; D possibly corresponds to TRBD2 (5 bases). Germline V gives CDR1 LNHDA, CDR2 SQIVND (reference sequence). The germline V and J ends were trimmed by 3 bases and 5 bases, with 16 bases remaining between them. The CDR3 totals 15 residues. The CDR3 DNA reads as TGTGCCAGTAGTATTGTGGGAGAGGCACCGGAGACCCAGTACTTC. Its protein product is CASSIVGEAPETQYF.